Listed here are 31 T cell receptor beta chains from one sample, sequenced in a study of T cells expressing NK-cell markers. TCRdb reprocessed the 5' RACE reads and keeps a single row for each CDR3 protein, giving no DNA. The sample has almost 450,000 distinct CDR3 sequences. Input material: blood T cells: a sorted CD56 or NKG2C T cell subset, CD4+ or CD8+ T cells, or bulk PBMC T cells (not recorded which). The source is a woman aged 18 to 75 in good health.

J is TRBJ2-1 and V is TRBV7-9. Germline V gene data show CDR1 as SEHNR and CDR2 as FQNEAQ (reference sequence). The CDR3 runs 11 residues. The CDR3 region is CASQDNHEQFF.

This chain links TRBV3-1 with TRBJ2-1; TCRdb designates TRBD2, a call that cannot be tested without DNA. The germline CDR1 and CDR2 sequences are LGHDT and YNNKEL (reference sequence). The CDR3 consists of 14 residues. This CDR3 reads CASSQEKRRGGQFF.

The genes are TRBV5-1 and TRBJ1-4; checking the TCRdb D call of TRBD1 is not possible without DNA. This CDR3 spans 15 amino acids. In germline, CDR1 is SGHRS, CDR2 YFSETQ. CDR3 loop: CASSLEGGTNEKLFF.

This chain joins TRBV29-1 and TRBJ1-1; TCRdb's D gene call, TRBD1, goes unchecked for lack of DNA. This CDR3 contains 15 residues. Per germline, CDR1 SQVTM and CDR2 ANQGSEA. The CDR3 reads CSGTGLSTLNTEAFF.

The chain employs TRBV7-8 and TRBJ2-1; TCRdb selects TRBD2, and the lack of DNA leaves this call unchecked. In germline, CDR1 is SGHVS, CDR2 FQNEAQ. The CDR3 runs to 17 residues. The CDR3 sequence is CASSSSSGTSAYNEQFF.

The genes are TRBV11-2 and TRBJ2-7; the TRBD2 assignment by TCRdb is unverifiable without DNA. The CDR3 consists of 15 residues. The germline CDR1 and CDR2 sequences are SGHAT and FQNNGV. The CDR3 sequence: CASSSRTAFSYEQYF. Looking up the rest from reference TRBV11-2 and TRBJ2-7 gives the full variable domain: EAGVAQSPRYKIIEKRQSVAFWCNPISGHATLYWYQQILGQGPKLLIQFQNNGVVDDSQLPKDRFSAERLKGVDSTLKIQPAKLEDSAVYLCASSSRTAFSYEQYFGPGTRLTVT.

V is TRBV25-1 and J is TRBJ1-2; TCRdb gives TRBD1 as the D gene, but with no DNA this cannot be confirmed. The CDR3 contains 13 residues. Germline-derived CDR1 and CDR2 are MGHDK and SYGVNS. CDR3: CASSVGTGAGYTF.

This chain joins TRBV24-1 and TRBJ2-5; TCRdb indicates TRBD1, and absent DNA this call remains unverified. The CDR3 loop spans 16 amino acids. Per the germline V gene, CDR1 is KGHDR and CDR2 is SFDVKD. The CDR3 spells CATSGVRWDSQETQYF.

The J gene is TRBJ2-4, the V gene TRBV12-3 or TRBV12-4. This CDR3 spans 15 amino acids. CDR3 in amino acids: CASSLESGAKNIQYF.

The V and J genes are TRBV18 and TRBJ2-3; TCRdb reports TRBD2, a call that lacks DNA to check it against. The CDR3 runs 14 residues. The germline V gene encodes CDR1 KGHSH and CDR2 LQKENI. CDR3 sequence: CASSLLAGEDTQYF.

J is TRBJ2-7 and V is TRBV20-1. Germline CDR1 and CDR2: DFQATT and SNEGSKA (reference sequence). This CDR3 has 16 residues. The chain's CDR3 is CSARARTDKGLYEQYF.

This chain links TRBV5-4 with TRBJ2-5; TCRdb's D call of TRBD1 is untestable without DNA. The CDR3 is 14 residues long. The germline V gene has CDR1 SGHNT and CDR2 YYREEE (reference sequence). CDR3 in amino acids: CASSRRVSQETQYF.

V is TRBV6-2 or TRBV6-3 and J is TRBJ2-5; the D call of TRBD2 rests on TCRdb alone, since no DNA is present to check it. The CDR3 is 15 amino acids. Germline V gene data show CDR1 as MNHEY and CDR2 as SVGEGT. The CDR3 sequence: CASSYSASVGETQYF.

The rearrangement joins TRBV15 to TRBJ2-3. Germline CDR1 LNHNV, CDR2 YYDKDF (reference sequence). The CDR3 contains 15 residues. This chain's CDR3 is CATSSLLESSDTQYF.

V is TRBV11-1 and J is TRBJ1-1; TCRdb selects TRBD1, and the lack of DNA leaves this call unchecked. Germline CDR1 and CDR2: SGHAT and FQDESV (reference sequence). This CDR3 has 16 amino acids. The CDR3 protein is CASSLVPPTENTEAFF.

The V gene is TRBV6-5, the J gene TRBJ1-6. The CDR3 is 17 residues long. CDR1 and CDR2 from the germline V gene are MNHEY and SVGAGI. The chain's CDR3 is CASSFSVSSSYNSPLHF.

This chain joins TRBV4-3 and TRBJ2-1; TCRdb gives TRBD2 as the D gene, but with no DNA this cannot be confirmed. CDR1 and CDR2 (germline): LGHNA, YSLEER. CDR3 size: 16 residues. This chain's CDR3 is CASSQVLAGVRNEQFF.

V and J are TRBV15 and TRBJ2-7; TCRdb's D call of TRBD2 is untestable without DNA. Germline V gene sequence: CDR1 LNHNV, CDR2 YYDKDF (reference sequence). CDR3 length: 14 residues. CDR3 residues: CATSQAGGPYEQYF.

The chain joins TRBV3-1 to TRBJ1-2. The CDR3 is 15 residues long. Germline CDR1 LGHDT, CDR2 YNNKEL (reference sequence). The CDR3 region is CASSQGHSQAYGYTF.

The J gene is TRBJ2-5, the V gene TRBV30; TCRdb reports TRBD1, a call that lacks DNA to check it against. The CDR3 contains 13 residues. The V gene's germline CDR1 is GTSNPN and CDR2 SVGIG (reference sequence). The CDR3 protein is CAWSVLRGETQYF.

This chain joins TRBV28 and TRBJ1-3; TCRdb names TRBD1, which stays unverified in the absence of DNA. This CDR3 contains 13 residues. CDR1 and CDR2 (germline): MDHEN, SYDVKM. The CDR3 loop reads CASSAGDRNTMYF.

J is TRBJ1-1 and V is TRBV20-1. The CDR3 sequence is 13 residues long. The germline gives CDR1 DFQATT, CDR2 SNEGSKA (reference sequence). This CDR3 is CSAQEIPKPEAFF.

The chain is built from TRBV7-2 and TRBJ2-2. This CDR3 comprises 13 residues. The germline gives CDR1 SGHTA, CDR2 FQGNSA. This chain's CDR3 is CASSADNTGELFF.

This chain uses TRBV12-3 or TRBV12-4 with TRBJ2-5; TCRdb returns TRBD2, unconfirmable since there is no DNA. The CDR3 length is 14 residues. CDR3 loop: CASTGLAGQETQYF.

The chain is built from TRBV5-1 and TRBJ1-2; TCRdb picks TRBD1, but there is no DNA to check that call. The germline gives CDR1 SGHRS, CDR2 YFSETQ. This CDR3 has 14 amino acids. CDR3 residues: CASSLEGRGYGYTF.

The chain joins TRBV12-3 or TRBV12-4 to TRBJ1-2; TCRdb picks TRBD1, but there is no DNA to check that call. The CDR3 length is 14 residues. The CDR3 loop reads CASRIAAAGPGYTF.

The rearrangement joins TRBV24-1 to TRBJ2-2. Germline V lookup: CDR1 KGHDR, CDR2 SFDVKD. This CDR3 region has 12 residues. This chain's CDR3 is CATSDFGGELFF.

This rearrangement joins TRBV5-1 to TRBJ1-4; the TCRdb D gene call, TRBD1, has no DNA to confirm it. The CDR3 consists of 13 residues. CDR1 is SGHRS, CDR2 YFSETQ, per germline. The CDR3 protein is CASAGPLNEKLFF.

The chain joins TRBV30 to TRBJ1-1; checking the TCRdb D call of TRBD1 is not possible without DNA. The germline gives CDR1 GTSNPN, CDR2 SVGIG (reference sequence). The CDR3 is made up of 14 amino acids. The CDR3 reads CAWSEGAGGTEAFF.

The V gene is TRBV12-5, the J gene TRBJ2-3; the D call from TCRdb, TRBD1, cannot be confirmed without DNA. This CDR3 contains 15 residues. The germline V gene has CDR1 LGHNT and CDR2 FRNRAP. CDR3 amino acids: CASGLGGGGTDTQYF. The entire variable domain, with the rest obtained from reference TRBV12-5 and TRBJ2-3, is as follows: DARVTQTPRHKVTEMGQEVTMRCQPILGHNTVFWYRQTMMQGLELLAYFRNRAPLDDSGMPKDRFSAEMPDATLATLKIQPSEPRDSAVYFCASGLGGGGTDTQYFGPGTRLTVL.

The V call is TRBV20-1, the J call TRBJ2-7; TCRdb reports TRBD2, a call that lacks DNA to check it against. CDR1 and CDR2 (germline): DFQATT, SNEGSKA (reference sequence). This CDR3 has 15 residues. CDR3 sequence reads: CSAPGAGGGNYEQYF.